This TCR beta chain comes out of a study of control samples from healthy donors and cancer patients. Some clones are missing from TCRdb's copy, which holds only in-frame ones; the method was immunoSEQ multiplex PCR. The sample holds roughly 55,000 clones, approximately 94% seen once. The germline CDR1 and CDR2 sequences are LNHNV and YYDKDF (reference sequence). The CDR3 loop spans 15 amino acids. V was trimmed by 3 bases and J by 2 bases, leaving 13 bases between them. The sequence was collected from a woman younger than 30 in good health. The V call is TRBV15, the J call TRBJ1-2; no clear D. Input material: blood. CDR3 sequence: CATSSLQRTNYGYTF. The CDR3 region has the DNA TGTGCCACCAGCAGCTTACAGCGTACCAACTATGGCTACACCTTC.